This T cell receptor beta chain was documented in a study of blood T cell repertoires in COVID-19. TCRdb's table, derived via immunoSEQ multiplex PCR, lists solely in-frame clones and lacks some. The table records about 440,000 clones, about 92% of them present only once. This CDR3 region has 14 residues. Trimming cost V 9 bases and J 2 bases, with 14 bases left between them. Germline V gives CDR1 LNHDA, CDR2 SQIVND (reference sequence). The receptor was derived from a man between 18 and 29 years old who had recovered from COVID-19. The source material was PBMCs or T cells enriched from blood (not recorded which). The chain carries TRBV19 and TRBJ1-5; a weak D match, TRBD1 (5 bases). CDR3 DNA: TGTGCCAGCGGGGGGGGTATGGGCAATCAGCCCCAGCATTTT. Its translation is CASGGGMGNQPQHF. Full variable domain (missing parts from reference TRBV19 and TRBJ1-5): DGGITQSPKYLFRKEGQNVTLSCEQNLNHDAMYWYRQDPGQGLRLIYYSQIVNDFQKGDIAEGYSVSREKKESFPLTVTSAQKNPTAFYLCASGGGMGNQPQHFGDGTRLSIL.